Here is one T cell receptor beta chain with its context. It has no known antigen specificity. The sample holds no much larger clone one base away, and base qualities are not on file. The germline V gene (reference sequence) supplies CDR1 GTSNPN and CDR2 SVGIG. A distance of 16 bases separates the germline ends of V and J, which lose 5 bases and 1 base respectively. Counted from cysteine to phenylalanine, this CDR3 has 15 amino acids. Left in the record is the CDR3 DNA by itself, 45 bases read in frame from the first base. This specimen comes from a study of blood T cell repertoires in COVID-19 (dated by TCRdb to 2020 to 2021). Study-level background: Collaborator samples came from the United States, Italy and Spain and covered acute and convalescent phases of COVID-19. The prospective study material was composed of cDNA or gDNA derived from T cells, B-cell-depleted T cells, or PBMCs. Subjects who had been exposed to COVID-19, were actively infected with it, or had recovered from it provided the deeply sampled blood TCRbeta repertoires that made up the dataset. A freely available public database, intended as a resource for researchers studying the immune response to SARS-CoV-2, is where the repertoires were released. Samples were obtained from the ongoing ImmuneRACE study (first 160 participants) and from over a thousand subjects provided by 6 global collaborators. The sample metadata nearly always contained a de-identified subject ID, COVID-19 status, age in years and sex. Where HLA class I and class II types were available, the types were taken from metadata supplied by the sample provider, not from assay-based typing. Here is what the overall study found, with its caveats: The amount of clinical and demographic metadata varied by source and participant and was provided uncurated.

TCRbeta CDR3 regions were amplified from genomic DNA by means of the immunoSEQ Assay, a bias-controlled multiplex PCR. The paper's data handling went like this. Nucleated cell counts per sample were estimated from amplification of reference gene primers within the assay. To quantify the absolute abundance of each unique TCRbeta CDR3 rearrangement, sequence reads were collapsed and filtered. For each sample, productive Simpson clonality was calculated as the square root of Simpson's diversity index over productive rearrangements. TCRdb mirrors the immuneACCESS table, restricted to in-frame sequences. Some clones are absent from its copies; in checked studies, under half trace to an unresolved V gene, and the reason for the others is unknown. The DNA was the basis for D and trimming; V, J and clone size are from that table. Here the sample has 200,000 to 250,000 clones; around nine tenths occur a single time. The top ten hold approximately 10% of the sample.

Enrolling through a virtual design, the prospective study's participants ranged in age from roughly 18 to 95 years and lived across 20 to 25 United States geographic areas. In the prospective study, cohorts were assigned on the basis of participant-reported clinical history obtained from a screening survey and a study questionnaire. ImmuneRACE Cohort 3 recovered participants were defined by two consecutive negative NP/OP PCR tests, healthcare professional clearance, or symptom resolution. In the prospective study, whole blood, serum and a nasopharyngeal or oropharyngeal swab were collected from each participant by mobile phlebotomists. Over a roughly two-month period, participants in the prospective study had the option of providing additional blood draws and questionnaires. Before DNA extraction, blood samples from the prospective study were shipped at room temperature or frozen.

The sequencing sample was made of PBMCs or T cells enriched from blood (not recorded which). This clonotype was obtained from a man aged 30-40 years who had recovered from COVID-19. This chain joins TRBV30 to TRBJ2-3, with a tentative D gene TRBD2 over 5 matching bases. The CDR3 loop reads CAWAKTHSGTDTQYF. In nucleotide form, the sequence is TGTGCCTGGGCCAAGACTCATAGCGGCACAGATACGCAGTATTTT.